Sequencing of this T cell receptor beta chain was carried out in a study of spatial heterogeneity in lung cancer. Study-level information: Each time, sequencing found more beta-chain sequences than alpha-chain sequences.

CDR3 length equals 15 residues. From germline, CDR1 is SGHRS and CDR2 YFSETQ. V was pared by 2 bases and J by 3 bases, with 12 bases between. Each TCR cDNA molecule bore a unique molecular identifier. Using its own MiXCR run on the 5' RACE reads, TCRdb lists one record per CDR3 protein. The sample holds 20,000 or so distinct CDR3 sequences, about 9.1% seen once. In its sample, this clonotype was seen many times. Documented time point: blood at routine non-recurrence follow-up after resection. The sample in question was PBMCs, obtained at follow-up. J is TRBJ1-5 and V is TRBV5-1; D might be TRBD1 (6 bases). This receptor was identified in a female donor with early-stage non-small cell lung cancer. The CDR3 DNA reads TGCGCCAGCAGCTTAGGGGCAGGGGACAATCAGCCCCAGCATTTT. It is translated as CASSLGAGDNQPQHF.